This TCR beta chain was profiled in a study of control samples from healthy donors and cancer patients. The CDR3 runs to 16 residues. The germline CDR1 and CDR2 sequences are LNHNV and YYDKDF (reference sequence). Unmatched junction bases numbered 11, after V lost 3 bases and J lost 5 bases. The table came from immunoSEQ multiplex PCR; TCRdb's copy has only in-frame clones and leaves some out. The data contain more than 85,000 clones, 92% of them singletons. This receptor was identified in a woman aged 18-35 years in good health. The rearrangement uses TRBV15 and TRBJ1-1, with 8 bases aligning to TRBD1. Sequenced: blood. CDR3 in DNA: TGTGCCACCAGCAGCGACAGGGGTCCGGAGGGGACTGAAGCTTTCTTT. Encoded protein: CATSSDRGPEGTEAFF.